This TCR beta chain was sequenced for a study of CXCR3-negative and CXCR3-positive naive CD8 T cells. General study points: For CXCR3-positive naive cells, TRB CDR3s were more hydrophobic than those of CXCR3-negative naive cells.

With around 290,000 cells each, the CD8+ T cell subsets were individually sorted in triplicate. Researchers prepared the TRB cDNA libraries using 5' RACE with UMI labels. With the 5' RACE reads reprocessed, TCRdb shows one record per CDR3 protein and no DNA. Here the sample table reports over 95,000 distinct CDR3 sequences. The CDR3 runs 14 residues. Remarks on this clonotype: The antigen is undetermined.

The receptor comes from a human donor in good health. Some clones in this sample may be carry-over from other donors' samples. The source material was naive CXCR3+ CD8+ T cells from blood. The sample's subset: CD45RO-CCR7+CD27+CD95- naive CD8+ T cells expressing CXCR3 (TNR3+). The chain links TRBV12-3 or TRBV12-4 to TRBJ2-1; no DNA is available, so the TRBD2 call from TCRdb remains unchecked. CDR3 residues: CASSLIAGAREQFF.